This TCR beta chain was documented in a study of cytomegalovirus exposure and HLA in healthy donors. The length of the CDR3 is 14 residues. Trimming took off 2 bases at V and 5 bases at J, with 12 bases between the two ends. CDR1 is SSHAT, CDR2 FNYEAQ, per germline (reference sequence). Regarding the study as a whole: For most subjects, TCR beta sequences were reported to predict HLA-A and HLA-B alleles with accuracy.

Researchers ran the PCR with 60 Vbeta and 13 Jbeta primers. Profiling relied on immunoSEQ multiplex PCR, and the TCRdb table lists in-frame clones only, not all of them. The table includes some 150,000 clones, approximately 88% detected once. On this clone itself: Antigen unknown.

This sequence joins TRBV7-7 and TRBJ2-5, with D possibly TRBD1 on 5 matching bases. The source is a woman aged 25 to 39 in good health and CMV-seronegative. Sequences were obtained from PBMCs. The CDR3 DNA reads TGTGCCAGCAGCTTAACAACAGGCCGGGAGACCCAGTACTTC. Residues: CASSLTTGRETQYF.